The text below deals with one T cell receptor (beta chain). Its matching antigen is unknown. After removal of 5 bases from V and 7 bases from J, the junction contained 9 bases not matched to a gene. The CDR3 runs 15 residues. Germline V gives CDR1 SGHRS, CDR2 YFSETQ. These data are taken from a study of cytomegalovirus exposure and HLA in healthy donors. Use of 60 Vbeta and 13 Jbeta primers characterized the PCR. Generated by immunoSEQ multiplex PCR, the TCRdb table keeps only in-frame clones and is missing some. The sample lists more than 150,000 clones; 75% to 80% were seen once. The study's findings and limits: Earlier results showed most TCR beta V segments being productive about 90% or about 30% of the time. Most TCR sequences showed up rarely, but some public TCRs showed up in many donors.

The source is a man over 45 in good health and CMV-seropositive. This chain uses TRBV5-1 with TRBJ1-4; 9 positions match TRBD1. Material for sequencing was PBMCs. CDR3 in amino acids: CASRDYRDRAEKLFF. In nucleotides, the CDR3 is TGCGCCAGCAGAGATTACCGGGACAGGGCTGAAAAACTGTTTTTT.